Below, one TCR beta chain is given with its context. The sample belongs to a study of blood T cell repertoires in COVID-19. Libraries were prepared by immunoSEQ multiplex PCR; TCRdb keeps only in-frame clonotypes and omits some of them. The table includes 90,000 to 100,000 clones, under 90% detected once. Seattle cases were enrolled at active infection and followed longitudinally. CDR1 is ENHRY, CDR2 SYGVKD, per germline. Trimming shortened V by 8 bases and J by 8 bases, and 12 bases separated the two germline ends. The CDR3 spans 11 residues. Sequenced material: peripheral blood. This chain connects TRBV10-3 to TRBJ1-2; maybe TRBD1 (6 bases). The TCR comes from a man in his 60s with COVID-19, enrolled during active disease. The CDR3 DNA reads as TGTGCCATCGGGGGGGCAAGGGGCTACACCTTC. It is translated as CAIGGARGYTF.